These T cell receptor beta chains were read from a single sample in a study of long-term antiretroviral therapy in people with HIV. Measured with immunoSEQ multiplex PCR; TCRdb has only the in-frame clones, and not every one. The top ten clones hold 9.6% of a sample with about 18,000 clones, 91% of them seen once. The specimen was unsorted PBMCs, collected 3 years after starting antiretroviral therapy. All receptors come from a man aged 45-65 years with HIV. CDR3s include the opening cysteine and the closing phenylalanine or tryptophan. The order of the fields is D gene, V gene, clone size, J gene, CDR3 DNA, CDR3 protein. A D gene is named only where the DNA matches it firmly. Not every row has a clone size; where given, it reads once, few, many or a size class.

-,TRBV6-5,-,TRBJ2-7,TGTGCCAGCAGTTACTCGAAACTGCCAGGGGCCTACGAGCAGTACTTC,CASSYSKLPGAYEQYF
-,TRBV6-5,-,TRBJ2-7,TGTGCCAGGGGGCCGCCAAGGCACGAGCAGTACTTC,CARGPPRHEQYF
TRBD2,TRBV6-6,-,TRBJ2-1,TGTGCCAGCAGACCGCTAGCGGCGGCCTACAATGAGCAGTTCTTC,CASRPLAAAYNEQFF
TRBD1,TRBV28,-,TRBJ2-7,TGTGCCAGCAGCGACAGGGGGATCTACGAGCAGTACTTC,CASSDRGIYEQYF
-,TRBV6-5,-,TRBJ1-5,TGTGCCAGCAGCCCTGACTGGAGTAGCAATCAGCCCCAGCATTTT,CASSPDWSSNQPQHF
-,TRBV28,-,TRBJ1-1,TGTGCCAGCAGCCGGATACAGGGAGGGAACACTGAAGCTTTCTTT,CASSRIQGGNTEAFF
TRBD1,TRBV5-5,-,TRBJ2-7,TGTGCCAGCAGCCCCGGGACAGGGGACTACGAGCAGTACTTC,CASSPGTGDYEQYF
TRBD1,TRBV10-1,-,TRBJ1-2,TGCGCCAGCAGTGAAGACAGGGCCTATGGCTACACCTTC,CASSEDRAYGYTF
TRBD2,TRBV13,-,TRBJ2-3,TGTGCCAGCAGCTTATCGGGGGGTCAAGTTACGCAGTATTTT,CASSLSGGQVTQYF
TRBD2,TRBV30,-,TRBJ2-3,TGTGCCTGGGCTAGCGGGGTTTTGACAGATACGCAGTATTTT,CAWASGVLTDTQYF
-,TRBV4-3,-,TRBJ2-7,TGCGCCAGCAGCCAAGATCGAACAGGGACGTCCTACGAGCAGTACTTC,CASSQDRTGTSYEQYF
TRBD1,TRBV27,once,TRBJ2-1,TGTGCCAGCAGTTTTGGGCAGGGGGCTTTACTAGCTCTAAATGAGCAGTTCTTC,CASSFGQGALLALNEQFF
-,TRBV27,-,TRBJ2-7,TGTGCCAGCAGTTTATACAGTGGCGAGCAGTACTTC,CASSLYSGEQYF
-,TRBV7-9,-,TRBJ1-2,TGTGCCAGCAGCTCCGGGGCTACTAACTATGGCTACACCTTC,CASSSGATNYGYTF
TRBD1,TRBV15,-,TRBJ1-6,TGTGCCACCAGCCCCGGGACAGCTAATTCACCCCTCCACTTT,CATSPGTANSPLHF
TRBD1,TRBV29-1,once,TRBJ2-2,TGCAGCGTTGACGTGACAGGGAGTGCCACCGGGGAGCTGTTTTTT,CSVDVTGSATGELFF
-,TRBV6-6,-,TRBJ1-3,TGTGCCAGCAGTACGGACTGGGTGGGCTCGGGAAACACCATATATTTT,CASSTDWVGSGNTIYF
-,TRBV30,-,TRBJ1-2,TGTGCCTGGAGTAACTTAAACTATGGCTACACCTTC,CAWSNLNYGYTF
TRBD1,TRBV18,once,TRBJ1-2,TGTGCCAGCTCACACCCGACAGGGGCGCGTGGCTACACCTTC,CASSHPTGARGYTF
TRBD2,TRBV4-1,-,TRBJ2-3,TGCGCCAGCAGCCTGAGTCGGGGGGGCATAGATACGCAGTATTTT,CASSLSRGGIDTQYF
TRBD1,TRBV5-6,few,TRBJ1-6,TGTGCCAGCTGGTCAGGGACAGGCAATTCACCCCTCCACTTT,CASWSGTGNSPLHF
TRBD1,TRBV18,-,TRBJ2-3,TGTGCCAGCTCACGCACCGGGACAGGGGGCACAGCTAGCACAGATACGCAGTATTTT,CASSRTGTGGTASTDTQYF
-,TRBV19,-,TRBJ2-3,TGTGCCAGTACACCCCACCTGACAGGAATTACAGATACGCAGTATTTT,CASTPHLTGITDTQYF
TRBD1,TRBV7-8,-,TRBJ2-2,TGTGCCACAGGACAGGGGCGCACCGGGGAGCTGTTTTTT,CATGQGRTGELFF
-,TRBV2,-,TRBJ2-1,TGTGCCAGCTCCGGGACTCCGGGGTACAATGAGCAGTTCTTC,CASSGTPGYNEQFF
-,TRBV6-6,-,TRBJ1-1,TGTGCCAGCAGTTTTAACCGATTGAACACTGAAGCTTTCTTT,CASSFNRLNTEAFF
TRBD1,TRBV30,-,TRBJ1-2,TGTGCCTGGAGTCCTTGGACAGGGGACTCCTATGGCTACACCTTC,CAWSPWTGDSYGYTF
-,TRBV2,-,TRBJ1-5,TGTGCCAGCAGTGATGGCAGGGCATATCAGCCCCAGCATTTT,CASSDGRAYQPQHF
TRBD2,TRBV7-8,-,TRBJ2-3,TGTGCCAGCAGCTTAGATCGAGCGGGGGGGCCTTTTGATACGCAGTATTTT,CASSLDRAGGPFDTQYF